This passage covers 2 T cell receptor beta chains from one sample sequenced in a study of spatial heterogeneity in lung cancer. TCRdb re-derived calls from the 5' RACE reads in MiXCR, one entry per CDR3 protein. The table lists around 40,000 distinct CDR3 sequences, approximately 5.2% of them singletons. Specified time point: sample taken at primary tumor resection. The sample in question was PBMCs, obtained at surgery. All receptors come from a female donor with early-stage non-small cell lung cancer.

This clonotype occurred many times. V usage is TRBV7-2 and J usage is TRBJ2-2, with TRBD1 matching 8 bases. Germline assignment: CDR1 SGHTA and CDR2 FQGNSA. V lost 6 bases, J lost 4 bases, and 7 bases stayed unmatched. The CDR3 sequence is 15 residues long. The CDR3, as DNA: TGTGCCAGCAGTTCGCGGACAGGGCGCACCGGGGAGCTGTTTTTT. It yields the protein CASSSRTGRTGELFF.

The chain employs TRBV7-2 and TRBJ2-7, with D unresolved. The V gene's germline CDR1 is SGHTA and CDR2 FQGNSA. V lost 5 bases, J lost 5 bases, and 16 bases lay in between. This CDR3 region has 14 residues. This chain's CDR3 is CASSPGRVSNEQYF. CDR3 coding DNA: TGTGCCAGCAGCCCCGGAAGGGTTTCAAACGAGCAGTACTTC.